This T cell receptor (beta chain) was recovered during a study of blood T cell repertoires in COVID-19. Study overall: PBMCs, B-cell-depleted T cells, or T cells were the source of the cDNA or gDNA that made up the material.

Some clones are missing from TCRdb's copy, which holds only in-frame ones; the method was immunoSEQ multiplex PCR. Among 110,000 to 150,000 clones listed, more than 70% were seen once. CDR1 is SGHVS, CDR2 FQNEAQ, per germline. V was clipped by 4 bases and J by 0 bases, with 6 bases between them. The CDR3 totals 13 residues. The chain couples TRBV7-8 to TRBJ1-1; D is ambiguous. Sequencing input: peripheral blood. The receptor was isolated from a woman in her sixties with acute or convalescent COVID-19. The CDR3 DNA reads TGTGCCAGCAGCTCCACGGTGAACACTGAAGCTTTCTTT. This translates into CASSSTVNTEAFF.